A selection of T cell receptor beta chains follows, all from one sample in a study of CD8 T cells in ankylosing spondylitis. TCRdb re-called the 5' RACE reads with MiXCR, one entry per CDR3 protein. The table includes 250,000 or so distinct CDR3 sequences, about 24% detected once. The sample was blood, either unsorted or a sorted T cell fraction (not recorded which). These receptors were obtained from a male donor with ankylosing spondylitis or in good health (not recorded which). CDR3s include the opening cysteine and the closing phenylalanine or tryptophan. Fields, in order: D gene, V gene, J gene, clone size, CDR3 protein, CDR3 DNA. D genes are given only for firm matches. The size field is filled for only some rows; it gives once, few, many or a size class.

d_call: .
v_call: TRBV20-1
j_call: TRBJ1-6
clone_size: medium-sized
cdr3_aa: CSADLGGKGYSPLHF
cdr3_nt: TGCAGTGCCGATTTAGGGGGGAAAGGTTATTCACCCCTCCACTTT

d_call: TRBD2
v_call: TRBV4-2
j_call: TRBJ2-3
clone_size: .
cdr3_aa: CASSPTGSTSSNTDTQYF
cdr3_nt: TGTGCCAGCAGCCCCACGGGATCGACTAGCTCCAATACAGATACGCAGTATTTT

d_call: .
v_call: TRBV5-1
j_call: TRBJ2-1
clone_size: .
cdr3_aa: CASSVGLNNEQFF
cdr3_nt: TGCGCCAGCAGCGTAGGCCTGAACAATGAGCAGTTCTTC

d_call: .
v_call: TRBV20-1
j_call: TRBJ2-3
clone_size: many
cdr3_aa: CSARAGRTDTQYF
cdr3_nt: TGCAGTGCTAGGGCGGGGCGCACAGATACGCAGTATTTT

d_call: TRBD1
v_call: TRBV20-1
j_call: TRBJ1-2
clone_size: many
cdr3_aa: CSAWTGPYGYTF
cdr3_nt: TGCAGTGCTTGGACAGGGCCCTATGGCTACACCTTC

d_call: TRBD2
v_call: TRBV12-3/TRBV12-4
j_call: TRBJ2-2
clone_size: many
cdr3_aa: CASSLRRGANTGELFF
cdr3_nt: TGTGCCAGCAGTTTACGGCGGGGGGCCAACACCGGGGAGCTGTTTTTT

d_call: TRBD1
v_call: TRBV20-1
j_call: TRBJ1-1
clone_size: .
cdr3_aa: CSSPGTENTEAFF
cdr3_nt: TGCAGTAGTCCGGGGACAGAGAACACTGAAGCTTTCTTT

d_call: .
v_call: TRBV5-7
j_call: TRBJ2-5
clone_size: .
cdr3_aa: CARTRRTQYF
cdr3_nt: TGTGCCAGGACCCGTAGGACCCAGTACTTC

d_call: .
v_call: TRBV12-3/TRBV12-4
j_call: TRBJ2-3
clone_size: few
cdr3_aa: CASSLVHRADTQYF
cdr3_nt: TGTGCCAGCAGTTTAGTACACAGAGCAGATACGCAGTATTTT

d_call: TRBD1
v_call: TRBV25-1
j_call: TRBJ1-4
clone_size: .
cdr3_aa: CASSEGTDEKLFF
cdr3_nt: TGTGCCAGCAGTGAGGGGACAGATGAAAAACTGTTTTTT

d_call: TRBD2
v_call: TRBV12-3/TRBV12-4
j_call: TRBJ2-1
clone_size: many
cdr3_aa: CASSLSRGGYNEQFF
cdr3_nt: TGTGCCAGCAGTTTAAGCCGGGGGGGTTACAATGAGCAGTTCTTC

d_call: .
v_call: TRBV12-3/TRBV12-4
j_call: TRBJ2-7
clone_size: many
cdr3_aa: CASSFTAGHREQYF
cdr3_nt: TGTGCCAGCAGTTTTACCGCGGGGCACCGGGAGCAGTACTTC

d_call: TRBD1
v_call: TRBV9
j_call: TRBJ2-4
clone_size: .
cdr3_aa: CASSVEGALKNIQYF
cdr3_nt: TGTGCCAGCAGCGTAGAGGGGGCCCTTAAAAACATTCAGTACTTC

d_call: TRBD2
v_call: TRBV7-9
j_call: TRBJ2-5
clone_size: .
cdr3_aa: CASSPGGSGVRETQYF
cdr3_nt: TGTGCCAGCAGCCCCGGCGGTAGCGGGGTGAGAGAGACCCAGTACTTC

d_call: .
v_call: TRBV9
j_call: TRBJ2-3
clone_size: .
cdr3_aa: CASSVAQSPDTQYF
cdr3_nt: TGTGCCAGCAGCGTAGCCCAGAGTCCAGATACGCAGTATTTT

d_call: .
v_call: TRBV12-3/TRBV12-4
j_call: TRBJ2-3
clone_size: few
cdr3_aa: CASSLVRRGLRAGTDTQYF
cdr3_nt: TGTGCCAGCAGTTTGGTCAGGAGGGGGCTTCGAGCGGGAACAGATACGCAGTATTTT

d_call: .
v_call: TRBV12-3/TRBV12-4
j_call: TRBJ1-1
clone_size: few
cdr3_aa: CASSLRGDWPEAFF
cdr3_nt: TGTGCCAGCAGTTTAAGGGGGGATTGGCCTGAAGCTTTCTTT

d_call: .
v_call: TRBV25-1
j_call: TRBJ2-5
clone_size: many
cdr3_aa: CASSKSIWGETQYF
cdr3_nt: TGTGCCAGCAGTAAAAGCATCTGGGGGGAGACCCAGTACTTC

d_call: .
v_call: TRBV5-1
j_call: TRBJ2-3
clone_size: .
cdr3_aa: CASSLGLPSSTDTQYF
cdr3_nt: TGCGCCAGCAGCTTGGGGCTGCCTAGTAGCACAGATACGCAGTATTTT

d_call: .
v_call: TRBV20-1
j_call: TRBJ1-6
clone_size: .
cdr3_aa: CSARRDPILPLHF
cdr3_nt: TGCAGTGCTAGAAGGGACCCCATTCTTCCCCTCCACTTT

d_call: TRBD2
v_call: TRBV20-1
j_call: TRBJ2-5
clone_size: .
cdr3_aa: CSATGGYQETQYF
cdr3_nt: TGCAGTGCTACGGGGGGATACCAAGAGACCCAGTACTTC

d_call: .
v_call: TRBV20-1
j_call: TRBJ2-7
clone_size: many
cdr3_aa: CSASGGSTYEQYF
cdr3_nt: TGCAGTGCTAGCGGGGGCTCTACCTACGAGCAGTACTTC

d_call: .
v_call: TRBV6-1
j_call: TRBJ2-3
clone_size: .
cdr3_aa: CASSRARAVTDTQYF
cdr3_nt: TGTGCCAGCAGCCGGGCGAGGGCGGTCACAGATACGCAGTATTTT

d_call: TRBD1
v_call: TRBV29-1
j_call: TRBJ2-3
clone_size: many
cdr3_aa: CSGRGLTGGWYF
cdr3_nt: TGCAGCGGCCGCGGACTGACAGGGGGCTGGTATTTT

d_call: .
v_call: TRBV12-3/TRBV12-4
j_call: TRBJ2-2
clone_size: few
cdr3_aa: CASSRWGQGELFF
cdr3_nt: TGTGCCAGCAGCCGCTGGGGGCAGGGGGAGCTGTTTTTT

d_call: .
v_call: TRBV12-3/TRBV12-4
j_call: TRBJ1-1
clone_size: .
cdr3_aa: CASSHQGSEAFF
cdr3_nt: TGTGCCAGCAGCCACCAGGGGTCTGAAGCTTTCTTT

d_call: .
v_call: TRBV12-3/TRBV12-4
j_call: TRBJ2-2
clone_size: many
cdr3_aa: CASSTLRNTGELFF
cdr3_nt: TGTGCCAGCTCCACCCTTCGGAACACCGGGGAGCTGTTTTTT

d_call: .
v_call: TRBV27
j_call: TRBJ2-7
clone_size: .
cdr3_aa: CASGSGALSYEQYF
cdr3_nt: TGTGCCAGCGGCTCAGGGGCCCTCTCCTACGAGCAGTACTTC

d_call: .
v_call: TRBV3-1
j_call: TRBJ2-3
clone_size: .
cdr3_aa: CASSQAGADTQYF
cdr3_nt: TGTGCCAGCAGCCAAGCGGGGGCAGATACGCAGTATTTT

d_call: .
v_call: TRBV18
j_call: TRBJ2-3
clone_size: .
cdr3_aa: CASSPPWGDTQYF
cdr3_nt: TGTGCCAGCTCACCACCTTGGGGAGATACGCAGTATTTT

d_call: TRBD1
v_call: TRBV20-1
j_call: TRBJ2-7
clone_size: many
cdr3_aa: CSATGTGVNEQYF
cdr3_nt: TGCAGTGCTACCGGGACAGGGGTGAACGAGCAGTACTTC

d_call: .
v_call: TRBV11-2
j_call: TRBJ1-6
clone_size: many
cdr3_aa: CASSPGLVRRNSPLHF
cdr3_nt: TGTGCCAGCAGCCCAGGGTTGGTCAGGAGAAATTCACCCCTCCACTTT